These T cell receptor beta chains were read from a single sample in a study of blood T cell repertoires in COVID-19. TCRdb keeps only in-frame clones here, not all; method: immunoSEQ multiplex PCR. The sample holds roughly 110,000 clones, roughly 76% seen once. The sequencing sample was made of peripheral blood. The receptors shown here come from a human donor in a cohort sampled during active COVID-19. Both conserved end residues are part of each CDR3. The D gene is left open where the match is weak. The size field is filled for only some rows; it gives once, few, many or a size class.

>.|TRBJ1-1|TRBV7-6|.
TGTGCCAGCAGCTTAGCGGTGCGTGGGAGGATTTGGGACACTGAAGCTTTCTTT
CASSLAVRGRIWDTEAFF
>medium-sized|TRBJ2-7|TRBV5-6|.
TGTGCCAGCAGCTTGGAAGGAGTCGAGCAGTACTTC
CASSLEGVEQYF
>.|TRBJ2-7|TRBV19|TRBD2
TGTGCCAGTAGTATCGGGGGGAGTGGGTCCTACGAGCAGTACTTC
CASSIGGSGSYEQYF
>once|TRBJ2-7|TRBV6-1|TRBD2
TGTGCCAGCAGTGACCGGGGAGGGGCATCCTACGAGCAGTACTTC
CASSDRGGASYEQYF
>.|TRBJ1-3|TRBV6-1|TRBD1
TGTGCCAGCAGTGGGACAGGGGGCCGAGTAGCGGGAAACACCATATATTTT
CASSGTGGRVAGNTIYF
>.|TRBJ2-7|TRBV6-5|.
TGTGCCAGCGAATCCCCTCAGCCGGGAGATTACGAGCAGTACTTC
CASESPQPGDYEQYF
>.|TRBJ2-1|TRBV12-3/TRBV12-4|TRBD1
TGTGCCAGCAGTCCGGGGACAGGGCAGTTCTTC
CASSPGTGQFF
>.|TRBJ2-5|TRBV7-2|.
TGTGCCAGCAGCAGCGGCTATGGGACCCAGTACTTC
CASSSGYGTQYF
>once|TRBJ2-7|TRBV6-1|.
TGTGCCAGCAGTGAATATAGGCAGGGCCCCTACGAGCAGTACTTC
CASSEYRQGPYEQYF
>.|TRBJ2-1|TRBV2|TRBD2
TGTGCCACCTTAGCGGGGGTCTTGGGCAATGAGCAGTTCTTC
CATLAGVLGNEQFF
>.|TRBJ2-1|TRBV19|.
TGTGCCAGTAGTACCTTACTAGTGAATGAGCAGTTCTTC
CASSTLLVNEQFF
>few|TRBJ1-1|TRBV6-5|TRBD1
TGTGCCAGCAGTTACTCGGGACAGGCTTACACTGAAGCTTTCTTT
CASSYSGQAYTEAFF
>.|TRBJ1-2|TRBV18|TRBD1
TGTGCCAGCTCACCAAAAATTGGGGGGACAGGGGCCCTCTATGGCTACACCTTC
CASSPKIGGTGALYGYTF
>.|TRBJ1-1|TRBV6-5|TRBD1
TGTGCCAGCAGTTACTCGAATGGAGGGGGCAGCACTGAAGCTTTCTTT
CASSYSNGGGSTEAFF
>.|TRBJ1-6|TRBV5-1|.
TGCGCCAGCAGCTTGGACGGACTGAGTCCGGATGCTTCACCCCTCCACTTT
CASSLDGLSPDASPLHF
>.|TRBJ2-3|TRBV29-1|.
TGCAGCACACACGGTGGGCAGGGCAACACAGATACGCAGTATTTT
CSTHGGQGNTDTQYF
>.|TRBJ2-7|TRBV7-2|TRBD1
TGTGCCAGCAGCTCTACCGGGACAGGAATTTACGAGCAGTACTTC
CASSSTGTGIYEQYF
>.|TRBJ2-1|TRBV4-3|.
TGCGCCAGCAGCCAAGATGCCCAGGGTAAAGGAGATGAGCAGTTCTTC
CASSQDAQGKGDEQFF
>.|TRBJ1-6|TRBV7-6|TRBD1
TGTGCCAGCAGCTTAGGAGGGGGCTCACCCCTCCACTTT
CASSLGGGSPLHF
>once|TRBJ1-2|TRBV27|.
TGTGCCAGCAGTTTGGACAGAAACTATGGCTACACCTTC
CASSLDRNYGYTF
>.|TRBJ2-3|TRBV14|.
TGTGCCAGCAGCTACTACAGGGTTGGCACAGATACGCAGTATTTT
CASSYYRVGTDTQYF
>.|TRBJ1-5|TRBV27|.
TGTGCCAGCTTGGGAGGGGTTGGTCAGCCCCAGCATTTT
CASLGGVGQPQHF
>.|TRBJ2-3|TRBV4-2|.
TGTGCCAGCAGACAGGACAGCACAGATACGCAGTATTTT
CASRQDSTDTQYF
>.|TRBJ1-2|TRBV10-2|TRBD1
TGCGCCAGCAGTGCTGGGACAGCTTATGGCTACACCTTC
CASSAGTAYGYTF
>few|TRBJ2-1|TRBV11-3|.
TGTGCCAGCAGCTTAGATCAGATCACCGTCTGGTACAATGAGCAGTTCTTC
CASSLDQITVWYNEQFF
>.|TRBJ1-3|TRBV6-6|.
TGTGCCAGCAGTTCCCAGGGGTTTACTGGAAACACCATATATTTT
CASSSQGFTGNTIYF
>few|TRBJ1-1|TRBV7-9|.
TGTGCCATTTTTCTGGGGCCCAAGTCTGAAGCTTTCTTT
CAIFLGPKSEAFF
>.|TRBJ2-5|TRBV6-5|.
TGTGCCAGCAGCACCCGTCAGGGGCAAGAGACCCAGTACTTC
CASSTRQGQETQYF
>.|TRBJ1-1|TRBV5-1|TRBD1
TGCGCCAGCAGCTTGGACAGACAGGGGTCGGACACTGAAGCTTTCTTT
CASSLDRQGSDTEAFF
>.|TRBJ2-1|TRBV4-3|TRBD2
TGCGCCAGCAGCCAAGTGGGCGGGGGGGCTAATAATGAGCAGTTCTTC
CASSQVGGGANNEQFF
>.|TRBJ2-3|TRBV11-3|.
TGTGCCAGCAGCTCCCTCTCCTACACAGATACGCAGTATTTT
CASSSLSYTDTQYF